A single sample is the source of the 3 T cell receptor beta chains below, sequenced in a study of OX40 agonist ivuxolimab in advanced cancers. TCRdb's table, derived via immunoSEQ multiplex PCR, lists solely in-frame clones and lacks some. The sample holds about 70,000 clones, about 88% seen once. The specimen comprised CD4+ or CD8+ T cells sorted from blood, sampled in a trial of the OX40 agonist ivuxolimab. The receptors were gathered from an adult with an advanced solid tumor such as melanoma, head and neck, liver or kidney cancer.

This clone is a singleton in its sample. The rearrangement uses TRBV9 and TRBJ1-1, with unresolved D. The germline gives CDR1 SGDLS, CDR2 YYNGEE. Trimming pared 3 bases from V and 0 bases from J, leaving 9 bases between. This CDR3 comprises 14 residues. The CDR3 DNA reads as TGTGCCAGCAGCGATGGGAATTTGAACACTGAAGCTTTCTTT. As protein: CASSDGNLNTEAFF.

V usage is TRBV29-1 and J usage is TRBJ2-5, with 14 bases matching TRBD2. Germline V gene sequence: CDR1 SQVTM, CDR2 ANQGSEA. This CDR3 has 13 amino acids. The trim removed 6 bases at V and 5 bases at J, leaving 2 bases unmatched. The CDR3 loop reads CSVGTSGSETQYF. In DNA, the CDR3 is TGCAGCGTCGGGACTAGCGGGAGCGAGACCCAGTACTTC.

The V gene is TRBV7-2, the J gene TRBJ2-7; TRBD2 matches 9 bases. Germline V gene lookup returns CDR1 SGHTA and CDR2 FQGNSA. The CDR3 loop spans 17 amino acids. Unmatched junction bases numbered 16, after V lost 5 bases and J lost 5 bases. The CDR3 DNA reads as TGTGCCAGCAGCCCAGCTGGTGTAGCGGGAGATCCCCACGAGCAGTACTTC. It translates to CASSPAGVAGDPHEQYF.